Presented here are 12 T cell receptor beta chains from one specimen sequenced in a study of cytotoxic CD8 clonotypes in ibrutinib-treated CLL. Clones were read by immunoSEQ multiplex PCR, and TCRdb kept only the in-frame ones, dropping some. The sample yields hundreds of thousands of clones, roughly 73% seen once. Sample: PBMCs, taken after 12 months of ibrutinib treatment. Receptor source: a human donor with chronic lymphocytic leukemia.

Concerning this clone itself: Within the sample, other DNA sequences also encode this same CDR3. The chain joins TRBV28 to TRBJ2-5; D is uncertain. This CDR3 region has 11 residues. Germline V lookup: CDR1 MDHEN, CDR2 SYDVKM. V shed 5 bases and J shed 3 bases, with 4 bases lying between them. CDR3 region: CASSLKETQYF. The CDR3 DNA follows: TGTGCCAGCAGTCTTAAAGAGACCCAGTACTTC.

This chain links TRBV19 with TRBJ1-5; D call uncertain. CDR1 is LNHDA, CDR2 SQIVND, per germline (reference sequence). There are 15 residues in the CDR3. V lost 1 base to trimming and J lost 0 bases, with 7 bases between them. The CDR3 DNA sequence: TGTGCCAGTAGTATAGGGCACTATAGCAATCAGCCCCAGCATTTT. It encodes CASSIGHYSNQPQHF.

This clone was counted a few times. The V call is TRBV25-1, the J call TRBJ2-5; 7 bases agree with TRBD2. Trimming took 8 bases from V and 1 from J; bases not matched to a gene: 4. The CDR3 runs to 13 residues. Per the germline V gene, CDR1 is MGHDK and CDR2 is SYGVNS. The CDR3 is CASAPSGQETQYF. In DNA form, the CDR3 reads TGTGCCAGCGCCCCTAGCGGCCAAGAGACCCAGTACTTC.

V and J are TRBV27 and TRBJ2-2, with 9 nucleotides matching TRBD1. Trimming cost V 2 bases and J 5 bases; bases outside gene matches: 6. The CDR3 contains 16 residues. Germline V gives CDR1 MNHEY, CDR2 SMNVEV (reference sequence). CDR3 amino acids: CASSLETGGWTGELFF. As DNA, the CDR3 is TGTGCCAGCAGTTTAGAGACAGGGGGGTGGACCGGGGAGCTGTTTTTT.

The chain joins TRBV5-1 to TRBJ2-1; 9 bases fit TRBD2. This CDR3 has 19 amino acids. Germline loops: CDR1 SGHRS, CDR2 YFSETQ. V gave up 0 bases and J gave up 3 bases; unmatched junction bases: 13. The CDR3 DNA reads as TGCGCCAGCAGCTTGGTTTCGAGCGGGGGGCGTCGGAACTACAATGAGCAGTTCTTC. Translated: CASSLVSSGGRRNYNEQFF.

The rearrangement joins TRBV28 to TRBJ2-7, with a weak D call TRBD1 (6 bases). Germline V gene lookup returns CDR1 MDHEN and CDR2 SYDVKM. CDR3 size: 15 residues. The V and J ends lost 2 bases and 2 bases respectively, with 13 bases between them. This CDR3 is CASSLGSGVPYEQYF. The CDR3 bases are TGTGCCAGCAGTTTAGGGTCAGGGGTTCCCTACGAGCAGTACTTC.

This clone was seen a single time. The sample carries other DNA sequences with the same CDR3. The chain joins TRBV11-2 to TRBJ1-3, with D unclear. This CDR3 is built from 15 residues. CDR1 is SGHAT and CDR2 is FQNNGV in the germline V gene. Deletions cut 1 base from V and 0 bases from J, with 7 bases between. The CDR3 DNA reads TGTGCCAGCAGCTTAGGACCAAGCTCTGGAAACACCATATATTTT. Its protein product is CASSLGPSSGNTIYF.

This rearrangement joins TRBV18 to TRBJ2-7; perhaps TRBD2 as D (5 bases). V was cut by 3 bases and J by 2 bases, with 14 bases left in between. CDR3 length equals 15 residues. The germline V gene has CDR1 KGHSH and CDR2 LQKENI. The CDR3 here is CASSPFNSEPYEQYF. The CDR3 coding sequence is TGTGCCAGCTCACCTTTTAATAGCGAACCCTACGAGCAGTACTTC.

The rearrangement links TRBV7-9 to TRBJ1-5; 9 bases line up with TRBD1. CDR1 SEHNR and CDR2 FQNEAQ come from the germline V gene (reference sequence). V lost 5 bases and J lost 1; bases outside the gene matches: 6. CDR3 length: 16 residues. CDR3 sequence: CASSATGGGSNQPQHF. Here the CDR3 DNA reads TGTGCCAGCAGCGCCACAGGGGGCGGGAGCAATCAGCCCCAGCATTTT. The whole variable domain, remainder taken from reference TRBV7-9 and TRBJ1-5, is DTGVSQNPRHKITKRGQNVTFRCDPISEHNRLYWYRQTLGQGPEFLTYFQNEAQLEKSRLLSDRFSAERPKGSFSTLEIQRTEQGDSAMYLCASSATGGGSNQPQHFGDGTRLSIL.

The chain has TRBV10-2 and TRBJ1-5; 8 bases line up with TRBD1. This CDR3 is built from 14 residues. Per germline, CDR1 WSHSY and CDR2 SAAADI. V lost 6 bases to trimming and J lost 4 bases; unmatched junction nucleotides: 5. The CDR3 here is CASRDHRGNQPQHF. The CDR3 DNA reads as TGCGCCAGCAGGGACCACAGGGGGAATCAGCCCCAGCATTTT.

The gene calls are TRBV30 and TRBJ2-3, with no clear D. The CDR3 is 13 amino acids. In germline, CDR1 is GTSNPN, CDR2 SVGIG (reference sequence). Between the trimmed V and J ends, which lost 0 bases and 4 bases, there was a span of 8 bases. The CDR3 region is CAWSVRPSDTQYF. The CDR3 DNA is TGTGCCTGGAGTGTACGCCCGTCAGATACGCAGTATTTT.

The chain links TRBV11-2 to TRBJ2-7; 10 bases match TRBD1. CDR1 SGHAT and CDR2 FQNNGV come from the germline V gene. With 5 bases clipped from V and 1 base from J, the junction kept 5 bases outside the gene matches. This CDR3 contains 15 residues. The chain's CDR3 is CASSAPGQGSYEQYF. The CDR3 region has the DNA TGTGCCAGCAGCGCTCCGGGACAGGGGTCCTACGAGCAGTACTTC.